These 15 T cell receptor beta chains share one sample of origin, sequenced in a study of cytotoxic CD8 clonotypes in ibrutinib-treated CLL. The data were produced by immunoSEQ multiplex PCR, yet TCRdb's version contains in-frame clones alone and is incomplete. Here the sample spans tens of thousands of clones, 56% being singletons. Specimen: PBMCs, collected after 24 months of ibrutinib treatment. The source is a human donor with chronic lymphocytic leukemia.

The V and J genes are TRBV28 and TRBJ1-1, with a possible D match to TRBD1 (5 bases). Trimming shortened V by 7 bases and J by 1 base, and 13 bases separated the two germline ends. Germline V lookup: CDR1 MDHEN, CDR2 SYDVKM. CDR3 length: 14 amino acids. CDR3 residues: CASTLVGGNTEAFF. CDR3 bases: TGTGCCAGCACCCTCGTGGGGGGGAACACTGAAGCTTTCTTT.

The gene calls are TRBV7-8 and TRBJ2-2; D may be TRBD2 (5 bases). Germline V gene lookup returns CDR1 SGHVS and CDR2 FQNEAQ. Trimming removed 1 base at V and 4 bases at J, with 16 bases between. This CDR3 spans 17 amino acids. In DNA, the CDR3 is TGTGCCAGCAGCTTAGGTGTGAGACCCGGGGTCACCGGGGAGCTGTTTTTT. This gives the protein CASSLGVRPGVTGELFF.

As concerns this clone: Within the sample, other DNA sequences also encode this same CDR3. This sequence joins TRBV5-1 and TRBJ1-1, with D perhaps TRBD1 (5 bases). Germline V CDR1 and CDR2: SGHRS, YFSETQ. The CDR3 runs to 15 residues. V lost 0 bases, J lost 1 base, and 10 bases lay in between. The CDR3: CASSLAGTGNTEAFF. The CDR3 region has the DNA TGCGCCAGCAGCTTGGCAGGAACAGGGAACACTGAAGCTTTCTTT.

V and J are TRBV4-1 and TRBJ1-5, with TRBD1 identical over 11 bases. The CDR3 runs 17 residues. CDR1 and CDR2 from the germline V gene are MGHRA and YSYEKL. With V trimmed by 0 bases and J by 6 bases, 7 bases remained unmatched. CDR3 coding DNA: TGCGCCAGCAGCCAAGACTCGGACAGGGGGCAAGTTCAGCCCCAGCATTTT. Protein product: CASSQDSDRGQVQPQHF.

This rearrangement joins TRBV13 to TRBJ2-2; no clear D. Trimming cost V 4 bases and J 7 bases, with 19 bases left between them. Germline V gene sequence: CDR1 PRHDT, CDR2 FYEKMQ (reference sequence). The CDR3 contains 16 residues. CDR3 nucleotide sequence: TGTGCCAGCAGCTCCCCATCCTTGGGGTCTAGCGGGGAGCTGTTTTTT. Translation: CASSSPSLGSSGELFF.

This clone was seen a handful of times. CDR3: CASSLRAGRAEEQFF. CDR3 DNA: TGCGCCAGCAGCTTGAGGGCAGGGAGGGCAGAGGAGCAGTTCTTC. This sequence joins TRBV5-1 and TRBJ2-1, with 7 bases matching TRBD2. This CDR3 region has 15 residues. V lost 1 base, J lost 10 bases, and 11 bases stayed unmatched. The germline V gene has CDR1 SGHRS and CDR2 YFSETQ.

The rearrangement joins TRBV15 to TRBJ2-5, with D hard to call. Trimming pared 0 bases from V and 0 bases from J, leaving 5 bases between. CDR3 length: 14 residues. The germline V gene encodes CDR1 LNHNV and CDR2 YYDKDF (reference sequence). In DNA, the CDR3 is TGTGCCACCAGCAGAGACCCCAACCAAGAGACCCAGTACTTC. It yields the protein CATSRDPNQETQYF.

The chain is built from TRBV4-1 and TRBJ1-5, with D hard to call. Germline CDR1 is MGHRA and CDR2 is YSYEKL. Between the trimmed V and J ends, which lost 0 bases and 10 bases, there was a span of 16 bases. The CDR3 sequence is 15 residues long. As DNA, the CDR3 is TGCGCCAGCAGCCAAGAGGGCCCTTTTCGCGACCCCCAGCATTTT. Translated, it gives CASSQEGPFRDPQHF.

CDR3 bases: TGTGCCAGCCGTTCAGGCCGCAGCTTACTAGCGGGAGTAGAGACCCAGTACTTC. Its translation is CASRSGRSLLAGVETQYF. The J gene is TRBJ2-5, the V gene TRBV11-2, with 11 bases identical to TRBD2. The CDR3 is 18 residues long. V gave up 8 bases and J gave up 4 bases; unmatched junction bases: 18. Germline V gene sequence: CDR1 SGHAT, CDR2 FQNNGV.

The chain joins TRBV4-2 to TRBJ1-1; D unclear. Per germline, CDR1 LGHNA and CDR2 YNFKEQ. The V gene lost 0 bases and the J gene lost 1 base, with 18 bases spanning the gap. This CDR3 region has 18 residues. The CDR3: CASSQDIWGGWGNTEAFF. DNA for the CDR3: TGTGCCAGCAGCCAAGATATATGGGGAGGGTGGGGGAACACTGAAGCTTTCTTT.

This clone was seen ten or more times. The gene calls are TRBV5-1 and TRBJ1-2; D call uncertain. V gave up 0 bases and J gave up 2 bases, with 5 bases separating them. Germline-derived CDR1 and CDR2 are SGHRS and YFSETQ. This CDR3 contains 13 residues. The DNA of the CDR3 is TGCGCCAGCAGCTTGGGTCAGAACTATGGCTACACCTTC. Translated, it gives CASSLGQNYGYTF.

This sequence joins TRBV4-2 and TRBJ2-7, with TRBD2 identical over 7 bases. Germline loops: CDR1 LGHNA, CDR2 YNFKEQ. This CDR3 has 21 residues. V was pared by 4 bases and J by 2 bases, with 26 bases of the junction left unmatched. In DNA, the CDR3 is TGTGCCAGCAGCCGGGGTGAGGGTCCTAGCGGCTCGGGAGAAAGGACCTACGAGCAGTACTTC. This codes for CASSRGEGPSGSGERTYEQYF.

The V call is TRBV28, the J call TRBJ2-1, with D tentatively TRBD1 (5 bases). Deletions cut 7 bases from V and 8 bases from J, with 9 bases between. CDR3 size: 11 residues. Germline loops: CDR1 MDHEN, CDR2 SYDVKM. The CDR3 DNA follows: TGTGCCAGCATACAGGCCTATGAGCAGTTCTTC. Protein: CASIQAYEQFF.

This clone showed up many times. CDR3 bases: TGTGCCAGCAGCCCGGGGGAGACCTACGAGCAGTACGTC. This sequence encodes CASSPGETYEQYV. This rearrangement joins TRBV7-9 to TRBJ2-7, with D possibly being TRBD2 (6 bases). Germline CDR1 and CDR2: SEHNR and FQNEAQ (reference sequence). Trimming pared 5 bases from V and 2 bases from J, leaving 10 bases between. CDR3 length: 13 amino acids.

This clone was observed a single time. V and J are TRBV6-5 and TRBJ1-6; TRBD1 matches at 8 bases. Trimming cost V 7 bases and J 10 bases; bases outside gene matches: 9. The germline V gene has CDR1 MNHEY and CDR2 SVGAGI. This CDR3 is built from 14 residues. The CDR3 is CASKGQGGRSPLHF. CDR3 coding DNA: TGTGCCAGCAAAGGACAGGGAGGTAGATCACCCCTCCACTTT.